These T cell receptor beta chains were read from a single sample in a study of blood T cells in healthy people across ages. One entry per CDR3 protein, called by TCRdb with MiXCR from the 5' RACE reads. This sample carries roughly 1,800,000 distinct CDR3 sequences, 49% of them seen once, and the ten largest clones take less than 2.5%. Sequences were obtained from blood. The receptor source for this set is a woman between 40 and 50 years old in good health. Both conserved end residues are part of each CDR3. Each record gives: CDR3 protein, J gene, V gene, clone size. The listing skips clone size in some rows; elsewhere it reads once, few, many or a size class.

CDR3aa: CSAARTGLSNQPQHF
j_gene: TRBJ1-5
v_gene: TRBV20-1
abundance: -

CDR3aa: CASSQQGGRNEKLFF
j_gene: TRBJ1-4
v_gene: TRBV4-1
abundance: -

CDR3aa: CASSLGQPASYGYTF
j_gene: TRBJ1-2
v_gene: TRBV5-1
abundance: -

CDR3aa: CASSLAAGQGAGHGYTF
j_gene: TRBJ1-2
v_gene: TRBV7-6
abundance: -

CDR3aa: CATSRVQGRGNEQFF
j_gene: TRBJ2-1
v_gene: TRBV15
abundance: -

CDR3aa: CASSYGDPRPYEQYF
j_gene: TRBJ2-7
v_gene: TRBV6-2/TRBV6-3
abundance: -

CDR3aa: CVSSLEGTSGYNEQFF
j_gene: TRBJ2-1
v_gene: TRBV7-6
abundance: -

CDR3aa: CSARDPSTSGYNEQFF
j_gene: TRBJ2-1
v_gene: TRBV20-1
abundance: few

CDR3aa: CASSTGQGPYNEQYF
j_gene: TRBJ2-7
v_gene: TRBV19
abundance: -

CDR3aa: CASSRLANEKLFF
j_gene: TRBJ1-4
v_gene: TRBV28
abundance: -

CDR3aa: CASSQGGGLREKLFF
j_gene: TRBJ1-4
v_gene: TRBV4-3
abundance: many

CDR3aa: CASSPAGLWNQPQHF
j_gene: TRBJ1-5
v_gene: TRBV4-2
abundance: -

CDR3aa: CSARVVGYEQYF
j_gene: TRBJ2-7
v_gene: TRBV20-1
abundance: -

CDR3aa: CSARVGRGYNEQYF
j_gene: TRBJ2-5
v_gene: TRBV20-1
abundance: -

CDR3aa: CATSGGRDRGFDEQFF
j_gene: TRBJ2-1
v_gene: TRBV24-1
abundance: -

CDR3aa: CASSLSGISMDEQFF
j_gene: TRBJ2-1
v_gene: TRBV9
abundance: -

CDR3aa: CASSLQGADPQETQYF
j_gene: TRBJ2-5
v_gene: TRBV12-3/TRBV12-4
abundance: few

CDR3aa: CASSLGGGQGNNEQYF
j_gene: TRBJ2-7
v_gene: TRBV7-9
abundance: -

CDR3aa: CGARGGRQAYEQYF
j_gene: TRBJ2-7
v_gene: TRBV20-1
abundance: -

CDR3aa: CASSETTRGTQYF
j_gene: TRBJ2-3
v_gene: TRBV2
abundance: -

CDR3aa: CASSVFTGPETQYF
j_gene: TRBJ2-5
v_gene: TRBV12-3/TRBV12-4
abundance: -

CDR3aa: CASSYSRSLSGGTDTQYF
j_gene: TRBJ2-3
v_gene: TRBV6-5
abundance: once

CDR3aa: CASSLGIAGKGTDTQYF
j_gene: TRBJ2-3
v_gene: TRBV5-1
abundance: -

CDR3aa: CASSFLQGHEQYF
j_gene: TRBJ2-7
v_gene: TRBV5-1
abundance: -

CDR3aa: CASSPQYRGVHEQYF
j_gene: TRBJ2-7
v_gene: TRBV25-1
abundance: few

CDR3aa: CASSSGVTGKNEQYF
j_gene: TRBJ2-7
v_gene: TRBV7-6
abundance: -

CDR3aa: CASSLRGSTSGSARITTDTQYF
j_gene: TRBJ2-3
v_gene: TRBV5-1
abundance: few

CDR3aa: CASSSPGGVKTGRNYGYTF
j_gene: TRBJ1-2
v_gene: TRBV6-5
abundance: few

CDR3aa: CASSLTRAHAEEKLFF
j_gene: TRBJ1-4
v_gene: TRBV5-1
abundance: -

CDR3aa: CATGQGARGYTF
j_gene: TRBJ1-2
v_gene: TRBV6-5
abundance: -

CDR3aa: CASSLSGGAAFF
j_gene: TRBJ2-1
v_gene: TRBV5-1
abundance: -

CDR3aa: CASSSRDQNYNEQFF
j_gene: TRBJ2-1
v_gene: TRBV7-8
abundance: -

CDR3aa: CASSVGSSGGAKTQYF
j_gene: TRBJ2-5
v_gene: TRBV9
abundance: few

CDR3aa: CSVLGTSGGDSGANVLTF
j_gene: TRBJ2-6
v_gene: TRBV29-1
abundance: -

CDR3aa: CATSVSDTQYF
j_gene: TRBJ2-3
v_gene: TRBV24-1
abundance: many

CDR3aa: CASSFGTGLLDISYEQYF
j_gene: TRBJ2-7
v_gene: TRBV5-1
abundance: few

CDR3aa: CASSPRGAPTQYF
j_gene: TRBJ2-3
v_gene: TRBV11-3
abundance: -

CDR3aa: CASSRRGGVEQFF
j_gene: TRBJ2-1
v_gene: TRBV6-5
abundance: -

CDR3aa: CASSKRGIHYEQYF
j_gene: TRBJ2-7
v_gene: TRBV6-2/TRBV6-3
abundance: many

CDR3aa: CASSFKGAYNEQFF
j_gene: TRBJ2-1
v_gene: TRBV28
abundance: -

CDR3aa: CASSTRLAETQYF
j_gene: TRBJ2-5
v_gene: TRBV7-8
abundance: few

CDR3aa: CASSKRGQRYHYEQFF
j_gene: TRBJ2-1
v_gene: TRBV21-1
abundance: few

CDR3aa: CASSRTPYGQESEQYF
j_gene: -
v_gene: TRBV7-6
abundance: few

CDR3aa: CASSHRRDRVAPLHF
j_gene: TRBJ1-6
v_gene: TRBV3-1
abundance: -

CDR3aa: CASSSGTGTATNEKLFF
j_gene: TRBJ1-4
v_gene: TRBV7-2
abundance: once

CDR3aa: CASRKGTAGGYTF
j_gene: TRBJ1-2
v_gene: TRBV6-5
abundance: -

CDR3aa: CASSLDCRQYF
j_gene: TRBJ2-7
v_gene: TRBV11-2
abundance: -

CDR3aa: CASSEGQNNYGYTF
j_gene: TRBJ1-2
v_gene: TRBV2
abundance: few

CDR3aa: CASSLVEVEQFF
j_gene: TRBJ2-1
v_gene: TRBV7-2
abundance: -

CDR3aa: CASSWLGASNQPQHF
j_gene: TRBJ1-5
v_gene: TRBV28
abundance: -

CDR3aa: CSARVTGEGSPLHF
j_gene: TRBJ1-6
v_gene: TRBV20-1
abundance: -

CDR3aa: CASSVVAGGPPSYNEQFF
j_gene: TRBJ2-1
v_gene: TRBV9
abundance: few

CDR3aa: CASSPASGTRPRGYGYTF
j_gene: TRBJ1-2
v_gene: TRBV2
abundance: -